Presented here are 21 T cell receptor beta chains from one specimen sequenced in a study of cytomegalovirus exposure and HLA in healthy donors. The PCR contained 60 Vbeta and 13 Jbeta primers. Assay used: immunoSEQ multiplex PCR; TCRdb lists only in-frame clones, some missing. The sample yields approximately 190,000 clones, approximately 80% seen once. The sample was PBMCs. These TCRs come from a boy aged 2 to 10 in good health and CMV-seronegative.

This chain joins TRBV5-1 and TRBJ2-3; 9 bases agree with TRBD2. Germline V gives CDR1 SGHRS, CDR2 YFSETQ. The CDR3 has 16 amino acids. Trimming at V came to 0 bases and at J to 4 bases, leaving 6 bases not matched to a gene. This chain's CDR3 is CASSLAVRGGPDTQYF. CDR3 DNA sequence: TGCGCCAGCAGCTTGGCCGTGCGGGGGGGCCCAGATACGCAGTATTTT.

This chain joins TRBV19 and TRBJ2-3; D perhaps matches TRBD2 (5 bases). This CDR3 has 13 amino acids. The ends were cut back, 4 bases at V and 5 bases at J, with 10 bases in the middle. CDR1 and CDR2 (germline): LNHDA, SQIVND (reference sequence). The CDR3 DNA sequence: TGTGCCAGTAGTACTTTGGGGAGAGATACGCAGTATTTT. Translating it yields CASSTLGRDTQYF.

The DNA for the CDR3 is TGTGCCAGCAGCCCTATATCATATACGCAGTATTTT. It translates to CASSPISYTQYF. This rearrangement joins TRBV5-5 to TRBJ2-3, with D unresolved. V was shortened by 4 bases and J by 7 bases, with 10 bases between the two germline ends. The CDR3 loop spans 12 amino acids. Germline CDR1 and CDR2: SGHKS and YYEKEE (reference sequence).

This clone was observed a handful of times. V gene TRBV13 combines with J gene TRBJ2-7; D possibly corresponds to TRBD2 (5 bases). Germline CDR1 is PRHDT and CDR2 is FYEKMQ (reference sequence). V lost 5 bases and J 1 base, leaving 12 bases between the germline ends. The CDR3 is made up of 14 amino acids. DNA for the CDR3: TGTGCCAGCAGCCCCGCCCGGGGTTCCTACGAGCAGTACTTC. Translating gives CASSPARGSYEQYF.

This clone appeared a few times. The J gene is TRBJ2-3, the V gene TRBV7-3; weak D call: TRBD1 (6 bases). The germline V gene encodes CDR1 SGHTA and CDR2 FQGTGA. This CDR3 region has 13 residues. Deletions cut 1 base from V and 6 bases from J, with 8 bases between. The CDR3 here is CASSLRQGDTQYF. CDR3 nucleotide sequence: TGTGCCAGCAGCTTAAGGCAGGGGGATACGCAGTATTTT.

The chain combines TRBV4-3 with TRBJ2-1; 10 bases map to TRBD2. Germline V CDR1 and CDR2: LGHNA, YSLEER. Trimming removed 1 base from V and 5 bases from J; junction bases left unmatched: 5. There are 16 residues in the CDR3. The CDR3 sequence: CASSQGGLAINNEQFF. CDR3 nucleotide sequence: TGCGCCAGCAGCCAAGGGGGACTAGCGATTAACAATGAGCAGTTCTTC.

This chain uses TRBV4-3 with TRBJ2-1, with 9 bases that match TRBD2. Germline CDR1 and CDR2: LGHNA and YSLEER. The CDR3 totals 15 residues. Trimming at V came to 1 base and at J to 6 bases, leaving 4 bases not matched to a gene. The CDR3 reads CASSQVGRGGNEQFF. The DNA for the CDR3 is TGCGCCAGCAGCCAAGTGGGGCGGGGGGGCAATGAGCAGTTCTTC.

The rearrangement joins TRBV9 to TRBJ1-6, with no clear D. The CDR3 has 14 residues. With 1 base removed from V and 11 bases from J, the gap between germline ends came to 13 bases. Germline CDR1 SGDLS, CDR2 YYNGEE. The CDR3 DNA sequence: TGTGCCAGCAGCGTACGCGATTTTACGGCACCCCTCCACTTT. Residues: CASSVRDFTAPLHF.

The V call is TRBV7-2, the J call TRBJ2-6; weak D call: TRBD1 (6 bases). V was pared by 5 bases and J by 4 bases, with 9 bases between. The CDR3 has 14 amino acids. The germline gives CDR1 SGHTA, CDR2 FQGNSA. This chain's CDR3 is CASSDRTGANVLTF. DNA for the CDR3: TGTGCCAGCAGCGACAGGACCGGGGCCAACGTCCTGACTTTC.

V usage is TRBV5-1 and J usage is TRBJ1-6; D unresolved. V gave up 1 base and J gave up 8 bases, with 10 bases separating them. Germline V gene data show CDR1 as SGHRS and CDR2 as YFSETQ. The CDR3 runs 14 residues. The chain's CDR3 is CASSLLRQDSPLHF. The CDR3 coding sequence is TGCGCCAGCAGCTTGTTAAGACAAGATTCACCCCTCCACTTT.

The CDR3 DNA follows: TGCGCCAGCAGTTTCACAGGAGGGAACTATGGCTACACCTTC. Protein product: CASSFTGGNYGYTF. The chain uses TRBV5-1 and TRBJ1-2; weak D call: TRBD1 (5 bases). The germline CDR1 and CDR2 sequences are SGHRS and YFSETQ. The V and J ends lost 5 bases and 2 bases respectively, with 13 bases between them. The CDR3 is 14 amino acids.

The chain has TRBV5-1 and TRBJ2-7; a possible D gene is TRBD1 (5 bases). Deletions cut 4 bases from V and 0 bases from J, with 11 bases between. The CDR3 loop spans 14 amino acids. The germline gives CDR1 SGHRS, CDR2 YFSETQ. The CDR3 loop reads CASSPQGSSYEQYF. The CDR3 coding sequence is TGCGCCAGCAGCCCTCAGGGTTCCTCCTACGAGCAGTACTTC.

This chain uses TRBV14 with TRBJ2-5; D gene ambiguous. V lost 1 base and J lost 7, with 7 bases in between. Per germline, CDR1 SGHDN and CDR2 FVKESK. This CDR3 spans 12 amino acids. CDR3 in DNA: TGTGCCAGCAGCCAAGGCGAGAGGACCCAGTACTTC. This sequence encodes CASSQGERTQYF.

This clone was picked up one time. The rearrangement links TRBV10-3 to TRBJ2-1; 12 bases agree with TRBD2. J gave up 2 bases and V 6 bases, and 2 bases lay outside the gene matches. CDR1 is ENHRY and CDR2 is SYGVKD in the germline V gene. This CDR3 is 15 amino acids long. In nucleotides, the CDR3 is TGTGCCATCAGCCCTAGCGGGGGGGCCTACAATGAGCAGTTCTTC. Translating it yields CAISPSGGAYNEQFF.

The chain couples TRBV18 to TRBJ1-5; TRBD1 matches 8 bases. Germline V gene data show CDR1 as KGHSH and CDR2 as LQKENI. The CDR3 extends over 16 amino acids. V was clipped by 1 base and J by 7 bases; unmatched bases: 9. CDR3 in amino acids: CASSPRETGAWQPQHF. As DNA, the CDR3 is TGTGCCAGCTCACCACGCGAGACAGGGGCTTGGCAGCCCCAGCATTTT.

This clone showed up just a few times. The CDR3 DNA reads TGTGCCAGCAGCCTCCTAGCGGGGCCTCCCTACGAGCAGTACTTC. Protein: CASSLLAGPPYEQYF. The V and J genes are TRBV7-2 and TRBJ2-7; 9 bases are shared with TRBD2. The trim removed 5 bases at V and 2 bases at J, leaving 7 bases unmatched. Germline V gives CDR1 SGHTA, CDR2 FQGNSA. The CDR3 length is 15 residues.

The rearrangement links TRBV4-2 to TRBJ2-3; D might be TRBD2 (5 bases). The V and J ends lost 1 base and 3 bases respectively, with 11 bases between them. The CDR3 has 15 amino acids. CDR1 is LGHNA and CDR2 is YNFKEQ in the germline V gene. The CDR3 DNA reads TGTGCCAGCAGCCAAGCAGGAGGCCAGACAGATACGCAGTATTTT. It codes for CASSQAGGQTDTQYF.

The CDR3, as DNA: TGTGCCAGCAGTTACGGCGGGGGGGGTACCCTTGAGCAGTTCTTC. It encodes CASSYGGGGTLEQFF. This rearrangement joins TRBV6-6 to TRBJ2-1; 9 bases are shared with TRBD2. The CDR3 has 15 amino acids. J lost 9 bases, V lost 2 bases, and 8 bases had no gene match. Germline CDR1 and CDR2: MNHNY and SVGAGI (reference sequence).

The CDR3 is CASSLKYRAHEQFF. DNA for the CDR3: TGTGCCAGCAGCTTGAAGTACAGGGCACATGAGCAGTTCTTC. The chain carries TRBV5-6 and TRBJ2-1; the D gene is possibly TRBD1 (6 bases). V lost 1 base, J lost 8 bases, and 13 bases lay in between. CDR1 is SGHDT and CDR2 is YYEEEE in the germline V gene. CDR3 length: 14 amino acids.

This chain uses TRBV19 with TRBJ2-1; D is unclear. V shed 3 bases and J shed 2 bases, with 11 bases lying between them. Germline V gene lookup returns CDR1 LNHDA and CDR2 SQIVND (reference sequence). This CDR3 region has 15 residues. CDR3 protein: CASSILSNPYNEQFF. The CDR3 DNA reads as TGTGCCAGTAGTATTTTGAGTAATCCCTACAATGAGCAGTTCTTC.

The chain has TRBV4-1 and TRBJ1-4; 9 bases are a match to TRBD1. Germline V gene data show CDR1 as MGHRA and CDR2 as YSYEKL. The CDR3 sequence is 15 residues long. Trimming at V came to 1 base and at J to 8 bases, leaving 5 bases not matched to a gene. As DNA, the CDR3 is TGCGCCAGCAGCCAAGGCACAGGGGGCCAGGAAAAACTGTTTTTT. Its translation is CASSQGTGGQEKLFF.